This is a list of T cell receptor beta chains from one sample in a study of blood T cell repertoires in COVID-19. TCRdb's copy holds only in-frame clones and misses some; the assay was immunoSEQ multiplex PCR. The sample includes about 320,000 clones, approximately 85% seen only once; the top ten take just over 7%. The sample was peripheral blood. These receptors were taken from a human donor in a cohort sampled during active COVID-19. The CDR3 runs from the conserved cysteine through the conserved F or W. D genes are given only for firm matches. A clone size is listed for some rows: how often the clone was seen (once, few, many), or a class if it is expanded.

TRBJ2-1	TRBV11-2	.	.	CASSSREHNEQFF	TGTGCCAGCAGCTCGAGGGAACACAATGAGCAGTTCTTC
TRBJ1-6	TRBV7-9	.	.	CASSLDSYNSPLHF	TGTGCCAGCAGCTTAGACAGTTATAATTCACCCCTCCACTTT
TRBJ1-4	TRBV5-1	TRBD1	.	CASSSTGAINEKLFF	TGCGCCAGCAGCTCAACAGGGGCGATTAATGAAAAACTGTTTTTT
TRBJ1-2	TRBV2	.	.	CASATGRFNYGYTF	TGTGCCAGCGCAACAGGAAGGTTTAACTATGGCTACACCTTC
TRBJ1-5	TRBV4-1	.	few	CASSQANQPQHF	TGCGCCAGCAGCCAGGCCAATCAGCCCCAGCATTTT
TRBJ1-1	TRBV24-1	.	.	CATSEPGSEAFF	TGTGCCACCAGTGAACCAGGGTCTGAAGCTTTCTTT
TRBJ2-7	TRBV18	TRBD2	.	CASSPSTREGVYEQYF	TGTGCCAGCTCACCATCGACCAGGGAGGGAGTCTACGAGCAGTACTTC
TRBJ2-7	TRBV6-5	TRBD1	once	CASRDSTFIGQYF	TGTGCCAGCCGGGACAGTACCTTTATCGGGCAGTACTTC
TRBJ2-3	TRBV5-4	.	.	CASSLAQGGLTDTQYF	TGTGCCAGCAGCTTGGCCCAGGGTGGGTTGACAGATACGCAGTATTTT
TRBJ1-2	TRBV19	.	.	CASSIQGDGYTF	TGTGCCAGTAGTATACAGGGTGATGGCTACACCTTC
TRBJ2-2	TRBV1	.	.	CTSSQAGTGELFF	TGCACCAGCAGCCAAGCGGGCACCGGGGAGCTGTTTTTT
TRBJ1-4	TRBV7-9	TRBD1	.	CASSLVQGVSGEKLFF	TGTGCCAGCAGCTTAGTTCAGGGGGTGTCTGGTGAAAAACTGTTTTTT
TRBJ1-1	TRBV5-1	.	few	CASSEGWTEAFF	TGCGCCAGCTCCGAGGGTTGGACTGAAGCTTTCTTT
TRBJ2-1	TRBV18	.	.	CASSPWGGSNNEQFF	TGTGCCAGCTCACCATGGGGGGGCTCGAACAATGAGCAGTTCTTC
TRBJ1-4	TRBV30	TRBD1	.	CAWATGAREKLFF	TGTGCCTGGGCGACAGGGGCTCGGGAAAAACTGTTTTTT